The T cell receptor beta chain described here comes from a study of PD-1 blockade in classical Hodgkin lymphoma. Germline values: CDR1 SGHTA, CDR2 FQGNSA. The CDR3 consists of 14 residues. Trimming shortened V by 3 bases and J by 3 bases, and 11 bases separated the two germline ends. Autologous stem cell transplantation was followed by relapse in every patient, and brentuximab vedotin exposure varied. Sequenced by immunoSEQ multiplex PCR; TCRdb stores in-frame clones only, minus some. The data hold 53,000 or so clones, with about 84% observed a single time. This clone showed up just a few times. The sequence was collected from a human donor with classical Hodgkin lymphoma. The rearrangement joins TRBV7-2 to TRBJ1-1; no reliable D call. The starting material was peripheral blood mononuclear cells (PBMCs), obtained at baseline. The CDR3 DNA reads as TGTGCCAGCAGCTTGTCCCGGGAGTACACTGAAGCTTTCTTT. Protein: CASSLSREYTEAFF. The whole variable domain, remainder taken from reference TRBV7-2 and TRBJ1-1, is GAGVSQSPSNKVTEKGKDVELRCDPISGHTALYWYRQSLGQGLEFLIYFQGNSAPDKSGLPSDRFSAERTGGSVSTLTIQRTQQEDSAVYLCASSLSREYTEAFFGQGTRLTVV.